This T cell receptor (beta chain) was recorded in a study of T cells in women clearing cervical HPV infection. As for the study in general: For cases, blood was sampled a median approximately 150 days after lesion detection, interquartile range roughly 90 to 210 days.

The length of the CDR3 is 15 residues. V shed 8 bases and J shed 6 bases, with 21 bases lying between them. Study observations and caveats: TRBV6-7 relative abundance averaged roughly 0.1% in cases and about 0.17% in controls. CIN3+ cases had significantly higher TCR richness than controls; evenness did not differ.

immunoSEQ multiplex PCR used an average of roughly 1,300 ng genomic DNA. Sequencing was performed with immunoSEQ multiplex PCR; in TCRdb, only in-frame clones are kept and a portion is missing. This sample's table has 20,000 to 25,000 clones. In regard to this clone: Its antigen is unknown. The CDR3 end falls 3 residues outside the read, so it is completed with the germline J gene.

The origin of this receptor is a woman aged 18 to 75 with a cervical HPV16 infection that either progressed to CIN3+ or cleared (not recorded which). The chain employs TRBV12-3 or TRBV12-4 and TRBJ2-3; perhaps TRBD2 as D (5 bases). What was sequenced was blood buffy coat. This chain's CDR3 is CASWRSLSALDTQYF. The part of the CDR3 DNA that was read is TGTGCCAGCTGGAGGTCTTTGTCAGCGTTGGATACG.